The clone carrying this T cell receptor (beta chain) was observed a single time. Sequenced by immunoSEQ multiplex PCR; TCRdb stores in-frame clones only, minus some. The table shows tens of thousands of clones, with roughly 90% occurring only once. This entry comes from a study of blood T cell repertoires in COVID-19. Across the study: The analysed material was cDNA or gDNA that came from T cells, B-cell-depleted T cells, or PBMCs.

CDR3 length equals 15 residues. Germline V CDR1 and CDR2: SNHLY, FYNNEI. V was clipped by 1 base and J by 10 bases; unmatched bases: 8. Material: peripheral blood. The chain employs TRBV2 and TRBJ2-1, with 9 bases identical to TRBD2. The sequence was collected from a woman of 80 years or more with COVID-19, enrolled during active disease. The CDR3 region is CASSEGGLAGSEQFF. The CDR3, as DNA: TGTGCCAGCAGTGAAGGTGGGCTAGCGGGGTCAGAGCAGTTCTTC. The variable domain in full, completed from reference TRBV2 and TRBJ2-1, reads EPEVTQTPSHQVTQMGQEVILRCVPISNHLYFYWYRQILGQKVEFLVSFYNNEISEKSEIFDDQFSVERPDGSNFTLKIRSTKLEDSAMYFCASSEGGLAGSEQFFGPGTRLTVL.